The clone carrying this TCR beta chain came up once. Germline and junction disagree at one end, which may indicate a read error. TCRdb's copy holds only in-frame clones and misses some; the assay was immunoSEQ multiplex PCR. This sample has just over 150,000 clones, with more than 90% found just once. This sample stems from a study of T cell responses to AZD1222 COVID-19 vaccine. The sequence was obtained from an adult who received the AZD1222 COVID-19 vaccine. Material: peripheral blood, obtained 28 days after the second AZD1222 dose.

The CDR3 region has the DNA TGTGCCAGGAGCACGTTTCGGGGCGGGGGGCGAGAGACCCAGTACTTC. This codes for CARSTFRGGGRETQYF. The gene calls are TRBV30 and TRBJ2-5; TRBD2 agrees at 8 bases. The CDR3 contains 16 residues. Germline values: CDR1 GTSNPN, CDR2 SVGIG (reference sequence).